The 21 T cell receptor beta chains presented below share a single source sample, sequenced in a study of human T cells and chemical hapten exposure. Time point reported: patch test 2, 6 weeks after DPC sensitization. Treatment in this sample: therapeutic diphenylcyclopropenone sensitization with weekly scalp DPC. TCRdb ran MiXCR on the RACE reads and lists one entry per CDR3 protein. The data contain approximately 350,000 distinct CDR3 sequences, about 6.3% of them singletons. The material was whole blood, obtained in connection with sensitization to the hapten diphenylcyclopropenone (DPC). These receptors originate from a woman aged 18-35 years with alopecia areata. Some clones in this sample may be carry-over from other donors' samples.

This clonotype was seen a few times. V usage is TRBV7-9 and J usage is TRBJ1-1; TRBD1 agrees at 7 bases. V lost 1 base, J lost 0 bases, and 8 bases stayed unmatched. Germline assignment: CDR1 SEHNR and CDR2 FQNEAQ (reference sequence). CDR3 size: 17 residues. CDR3 bases: TGTGCCAGCAGCTTAGGAGGGGGCGCGGGGTTGAACACTGAAGCTTTCTTT. It specifies CASSLGGGAGLNTEAFF. The whole variable domain, filled in from reference TRBV7-9 and TRBJ1-1, reads DTGVSQNPRHKITKRGQNVTFRCDPISEHNRLYWYRQTLGQGPEFLTYFQNEAQLEKSRLLSDRFSAERPKGSFSTLEIQRTEQGDSAMYLCASSLGGGAGLNTEAFFGQGTRLTVV.

This clonotype was counted many times. V gene TRBV3-1 combines with J gene TRBJ2-5; D gene uncertain. Germline values: CDR1 LGHDT, CDR2 YNNKEL (reference sequence). The CDR3 totals 15 residues. Trimming cost V 4 bases and J 2 bases, with 14 bases left between them. Here the CDR3 DNA reads TGTGCCAGCAGCCCCCTTCTTGGGATGCAAGAGACCCAGTACTTC. It codes for CASSPLLGMQETQYF.

This clonotype was counted between two and nine times. The chain is built from TRBV4-3 and TRBJ1-6, with TRBD1 matching 9 bases. V was clipped by 7 bases and J by 7 bases; unmatched bases: 8. The length of the CDR3 is 15 residues. The germline CDR1 and CDR2 sequences are LGHNA and YSLEER. CDR3 sequence reads: CASTTQDRGNSPLHF. The CDR3 DNA sequence: TGCGCCAGCACCACTCAAGACAGGGGGAATTCACCCCTCCACTTT.

This clonotype was recorded at least ten times. The J gene is TRBJ1-5, the V gene TRBV6-6; D not certain. The CDR3 length is 16 residues. Germline CDR1 is MNHNY and CDR2 is SVGAGI (reference sequence). V was cut by 4 bases and J by 3 bases, with 16 bases left in between. The CDR3 DNA follows: TGTGCCAGCAGTTCCCTTCCTAATGTGGTCAATCAGCCCCAGCATTTT. This encodes CASSSLPNVVNQPQHF.

Worth noting for this clonotype: This could be a read error, since a much larger clone is one nucleotide away. The chain couples TRBV6-1 to TRBJ2-7; 9 bases align to TRBD1. The CDR3 totals 16 residues. Per the germline V gene, CDR1 is MNHNS and CDR2 is SASEGT. CDR3 coding DNA: TGTGACAGCAGTGAAGAAGAGGGACAGGGATCCCACGAGCAGTACTTC. It translates to CDSSEEEGQGSHEQYF.

This clonotype was detected many times. This rearrangement joins TRBV3-1 to TRBJ1-5; no definite D call. Trimming stripped 3 bases from V and 4 bases from J, with 13 bases between. The CDR3 contains 15 residues. Germline-derived CDR1 and CDR2 are LGHDT and YNNKEL (reference sequence). The CDR3 DNA is TGTGCCAGCAGCCACGCGAGTACGGGAAATCAGCCCCAGCATTTT. It yields the protein CASSHASTGNQPQHF.

This clonotype was counted ten times or more. The rearrangement links TRBV7-6 to TRBJ1-2, with D perhaps TRBD1 (6 bases). CDR1 is SGHVS, CDR2 FNYEAQ, per germline. This CDR3 region has 17 residues. V lost 0 bases and J lost 3, with 17 bases in between. CDR3 in DNA: TGTGCCAGCAGCTTAGCTCCCTTCAGGGGACCAGACTATGGCTACACCTTC. Translation gives CASSLAPFRGPDYGYTF.

At least ten counts were recorded for this clonotype. The chain carries TRBV29-1 and TRBJ1-3; no reliable D call. Germline CDR1 reads SQVTM; CDR2 reads ANQGSEA. The CDR3 is 14 residues long. V was trimmed by 0 bases and J by 0 bases, leaving 6 bases between them. As DNA, the CDR3 is TGCAGCGTTGAAGAGCCAGACTCTGGAAACACCATATATTTT. Translating gives CSVEEPDSGNTIYF.

This clonotype has a count of ten or more. Here the CDR3 reads CSVPLEHTSYGYTF. The CDR3 DNA reads as TGCAGCGTTCCACTCGAGCATACGTCCTATGGCTACACCTTC. This chain joins TRBV29-1 and TRBJ1-2, with unresolved D. From germline, CDR1 is SQVTM and CDR2 ANQGSEA. The V end lost 5 bases, the J end lost 4 bases, and 17 bases lay between the germline ends. The CDR3 is 14 residues long.

The rearrangement joins TRBV19 to TRBJ1-2; 9 bases match TRBD1. Germline CDR1 LNHDA, CDR2 SQIVND (reference sequence). This CDR3 contains 14 residues. V was pared by 6 bases and J by 4 bases, with 6 bases of the junction left unmatched. The CDR3 loop is CASRRDRDTYGYTF. As DNA, the CDR3 is TGTGCCAGTAGGAGGGACAGGGACACCTATGGCTACACCTTC.

This clonotype appeared a few times. J is TRBJ2-3 and V is TRBV7-6, with TRBD2 as a possible D gene (7 bases). The V gene lost 5 bases and the J gene lost 5 bases, with 20 bases spanning the gap. The CDR3 consists of 16 residues. Germline values: CDR1 SGHVS, CDR2 FNYEAQ. CDR3 residues: CASSKGGARWIDTQYF. The CDR3 DNA reads as TGTGCCAGCAGCAAAGGGGGGGCGAGGTGGATAGATACGCAGTATTTT.

The rearrangement uses TRBV4-3 and TRBJ1-2, with a weak D call TRBD1 (6 bases). Trimming pared 0 bases from V and 5 bases from J, leaving 16 bases between. This CDR3 contains 16 residues. Per germline, CDR1 LGHNA and CDR2 YSLEER. The CDR3 spells CASSQEAQRGGYGYTF. The DNA of the CDR3 is TGCGCCAGCAGCCAAGAGGCCCAGAGAGGGGGATATGGCTACACCTTC.

The sample holds a few counts of this clonotype. The CDR3 DNA sequence: TGCGCCAGCAGCCCAGGGACTAGCGGGGCTGGGCTCTACAATGAGCAGTTCTTC. It translates to CASSPGTSGAGLYNEQFF. The chain joins TRBV5-1 to TRBJ2-1; TRBD2 aligns across 13 bases. The ends lost 4 bases at V and 3 bases at J; junction bases unmatched: 10. Germline CDR1 and CDR2: SGHRS and YFSETQ. The CDR3 consists of 18 residues.

Only a few counts were recorded for this clonotype. The chain combines TRBV4-3 with TRBJ2-3; TRBD2 matches at 11 bases. V lost 2 bases, J lost 14 bases, and 15 bases stayed unmatched. The CDR3 totals 16 residues. Per germline, CDR1 LGHNA and CDR2 YSLEER. CDR3 sequence: CASSQKIGLAGGPGYF. The CDR3 DNA reads TGCGCCAGCAGCCAAAAGATTGGCCTAGCGGGGGGACCAGGGTATTTT.

The gene calls are TRBV7-2 and TRBJ2-3; no reliable D call. V was cut by 6 bases and J by 4 bases, with 11 bases left in between. Germline V gene lookup returns CDR1 SGHTA and CDR2 FQGNSA. The CDR3 contains 13 residues. The CDR3 region has the DNA TGTGCCAGCAGACAAAATCAGGCAGATACGCAGTATTTT. It translates to CASRQNQADTQYF.

This clonotype was detected a few times. This chain links TRBV25-1 with TRBJ2-7; 7 positions agree with TRBD2. V trimming: 1 base; J trimming: 2 bases; junction bases outside the gene matches: 11. The CDR3 consists of 17 residues. From germline, CDR1 is MGHDK and CDR2 SYGVNS. The CDR3 coding sequence is TGTGCCAGCAGTGAATTCTCTTCGGCTAGCGGAACCTACGAGCAGTACTTC. It yields the protein CASSEFSSASGTYEQYF.

The chain couples TRBV6-1 to TRBJ2-5; D may match TRBD1 or TRBD2 (6 bases each). Germline lookup yields CDR1 MNHNS and CDR2 SASEGT. Trimming shortened V by 10 bases and J by 5 bases, and 11 bases separated the two germline ends. CDR3 length equals 11 residues. The CDR3 is CATGGSETQYF. The CDR3, as DNA: TGTGCCACCGGGGGCTCGGAGACCCAGTACTTC.

This clonotype showed up many times. This chain joins TRBV20-1 and TRBJ2-1; 10 bases map to TRBD1. CDR3 length equals 13 residues. CDR1 and CDR2 (germline): DFQATT, SNEGSKA (reference sequence). J lost 9 bases, V lost 6 bases, and 8 bases had no gene match. CDR3 sequence: CSAAGQGTIEQFF. CDR3 DNA sequence: TGCAGTGCGGCGGGACAGGGGACAATTGAGCAGTTCTTC.

This clonotype was found a few times. This chain joins TRBV18 and TRBJ2-7; the D is unclear. The V end lost 3 bases, the J end lost 5 bases, and 17 bases lay between the germline ends. The V gene's germline CDR1 is KGHSH and CDR2 LQKENI. The CDR3 spans 15 residues. CDR3 protein: CASSPPSLLNHEQYF. DNA for the CDR3: TGTGCCAGCTCACCTCCATCCCTTTTAAACCACGAGCAGTACTTC.

CDR3 DNA sequence: TGCAGTGCTAGAGAACCCCGGCCGTTCTCCTACGAGCAGTACTTC. Protein: CSAREPRPFSYEQYF. V and J are TRBV20-1 and TRBJ2-7; D uncertain. This CDR3 is built from 15 residues. Trimming cost V 0 bases and J 0 bases, with 12 bases left between them. From germline, CDR1 is DFQATT and CDR2 SNEGSKA (reference sequence).

This clonotype was observed many times. The chain joins TRBV7-8 to TRBJ1-4; perhaps TRBD1 as D (6 bases). Trimming stripped 2 bases from V and 14 bases from J, with 18 bases between. CDR3 length: 14 residues. Germline V lookup: CDR1 SGHVS, CDR2 FQNEAQ. The CDR3 bases are TGTGCCAGCAGCTTACCAAGCGAAGGGGGAAGGCTGTTTTTT. Residues: CASSLPSEGGRLFF.